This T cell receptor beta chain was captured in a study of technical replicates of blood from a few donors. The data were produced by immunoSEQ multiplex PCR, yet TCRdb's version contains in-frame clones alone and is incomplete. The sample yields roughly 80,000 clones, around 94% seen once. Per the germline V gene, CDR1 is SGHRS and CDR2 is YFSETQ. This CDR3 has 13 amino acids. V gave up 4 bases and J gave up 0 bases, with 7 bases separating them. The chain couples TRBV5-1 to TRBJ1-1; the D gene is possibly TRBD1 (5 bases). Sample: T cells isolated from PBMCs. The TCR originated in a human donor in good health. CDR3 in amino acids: CASSQGVNTEAFF. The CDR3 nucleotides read TGCGCCAGCAGCCAAGGGGTGAACACTGAAGCTTTCTTT.